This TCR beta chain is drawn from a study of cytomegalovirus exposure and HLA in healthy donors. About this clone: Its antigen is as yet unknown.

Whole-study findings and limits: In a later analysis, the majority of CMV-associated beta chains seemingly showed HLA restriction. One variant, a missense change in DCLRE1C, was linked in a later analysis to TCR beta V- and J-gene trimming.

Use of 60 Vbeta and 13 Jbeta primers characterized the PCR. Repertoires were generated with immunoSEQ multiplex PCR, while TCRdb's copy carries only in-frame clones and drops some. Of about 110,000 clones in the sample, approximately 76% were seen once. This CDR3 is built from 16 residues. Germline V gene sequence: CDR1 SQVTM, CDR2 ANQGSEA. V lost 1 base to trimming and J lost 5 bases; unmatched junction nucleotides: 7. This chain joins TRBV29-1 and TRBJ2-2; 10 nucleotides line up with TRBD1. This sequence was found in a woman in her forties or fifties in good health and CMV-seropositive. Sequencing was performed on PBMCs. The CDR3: CSVEALPGQGTGELFF. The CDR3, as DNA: TGCAGCGTTGAAGCCTTACCGGGACAGGGGACCGGGGAGCTGTTTTTT.